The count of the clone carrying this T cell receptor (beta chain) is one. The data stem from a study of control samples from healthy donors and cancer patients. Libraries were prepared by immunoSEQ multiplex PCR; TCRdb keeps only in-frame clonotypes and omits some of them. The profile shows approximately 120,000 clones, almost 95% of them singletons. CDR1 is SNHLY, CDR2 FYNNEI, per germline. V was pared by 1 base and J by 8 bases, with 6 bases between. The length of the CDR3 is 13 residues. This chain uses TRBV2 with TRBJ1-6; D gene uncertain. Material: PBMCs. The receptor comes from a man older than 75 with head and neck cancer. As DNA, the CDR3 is TGTGCCAGCAGTGAAGGTGCGGATTCACCCCTCCACTTT. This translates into CASSEGADSPLHF.